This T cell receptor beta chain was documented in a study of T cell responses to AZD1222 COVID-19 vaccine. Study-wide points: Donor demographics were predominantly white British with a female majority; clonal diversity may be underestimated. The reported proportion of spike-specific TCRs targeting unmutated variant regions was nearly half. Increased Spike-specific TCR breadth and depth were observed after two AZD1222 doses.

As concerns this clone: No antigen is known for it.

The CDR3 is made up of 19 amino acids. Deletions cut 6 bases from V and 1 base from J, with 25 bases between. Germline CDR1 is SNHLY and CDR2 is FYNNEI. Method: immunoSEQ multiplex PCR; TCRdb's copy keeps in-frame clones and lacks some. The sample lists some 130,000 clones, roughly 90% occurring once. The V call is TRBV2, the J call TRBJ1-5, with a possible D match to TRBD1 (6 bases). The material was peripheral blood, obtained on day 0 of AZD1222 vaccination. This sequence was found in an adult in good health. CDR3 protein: CASRRGSGGVFGSNQPQHF. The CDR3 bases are TGTGCCAGCAGGAGGGGGTCGGGGGGCGTTTTTGGAAGCAATCAGCCCCAGCATTTT.